This TCR beta chain comes out of a study of post-analysis software for immune sequencing data. Turning to the study itself: Relapsing-remitting, secondary progressive and progressive-relapsing multiple sclerosis were all included among the disease courses.

Study results and limitations: Versus controls, multiple sclerosis patients showed significantly lower diversity (normalized Chao1). TRBV5-6, TRBV5-1 and TRBV20-1 belonged to a set of about five TRBV segments that were more frequent in patients than controls.

CDR1 is MNHEY and CDR2 is SVGAGI in the germline V gene. The CDR3 consists of 18 residues. Trimming shortened V by 2 bases and J by 0 bases, and 16 bases separated the two germline ends. Comments on this clonotype: Its antigen is not known.

cDNA libraries for TCR beta contained unique molecular identifiers. MiXCR, run by TCRdb on the PCR reads, gives a single entry per CDR3 protein. Of 650,000 to 850,000 distinct CDR3 sequences in the sample, 46% were seen once. The receptor comes from a girl under 18 with multiple sclerosis. The rearrangement links TRBV6-5 to TRBJ1-4; maybe TRBD1 (5 bases). What was sequenced was blood. CDR3 sequence reads: CASSYRVGGTATNEKLFF. In DNA form, the CDR3 reads TGTGCCAGCAGTTACCGGGTGGGGGGGACCGCAACTAATGAAAAACTGTTTTTT.